A single sample gave rise to the 10 T cell receptor beta chains below, sequenced in a study of blood T cell repertoires in COVID-19. Using immunoSEQ multiplex PCR, the repertoire was profiled, and TCRdb retains in-frame clones only, with some absent. Found here are around 390,000 clones, around nine tenths of them singletons; the top ten hold roughly a tenth. The sample consisted of PBMCs or T cells enriched from blood (not recorded which). These receptors came from a woman aged 45 to 65 who had recovered from COVID-19.

The genes are TRBV6-5 and TRBJ2-3; 9 nucleotides line up with TRBD1. V was pared by 6 bases and J by 3 bases, with 4 bases of the junction left unmatched. CDR1 is MNHEY and CDR2 is SVGAGI in the germline V gene. CDR3 length: 14 residues. DNA of the CDR3: TGTGCCAGCAGCAGGACAGGGGTAACAGATACGCAGTATTTT. Translation gives CASSRTGVTDTQYF.

This rearrangement joins TRBV19 to TRBJ1-2; tentatively, D is TRBD1 (6 bases). Trimming stripped 10 bases from V and 8 bases from J, with 20 bases between. This CDR3 has 13 amino acids. The germline V gene has CDR1 LNHDA and CDR2 SQIVND (reference sequence). CDR3 nucleotides: TGTGCCACCCTAGATCCGGGACACCTGGGCTACACCTTC. This translates into CATLDPGHLGYTF.

The chain is built from TRBV7-6 and TRBJ1-3; D ambiguous. CDR3 length: 15 residues. Looked up from germline, CDR1 is SGHVS and CDR2 is FNYEAQ. Trimming shortened V by 1 base and J by 5 bases, and 12 bases separated the two germline ends. The CDR3 DNA sequence: TGTGCCAGCAGCTTAGACGGTCTTCCGAGAAACACCATATATTTT. Protein product: CASSLDGLPRNTIYF.

This chain uses TRBV9 with TRBJ2-1; D is unclear. The CDR3 is 16 amino acids. V was pared by 3 bases and J by 2 bases, with 15 bases between. Germline assignment: CDR1 SGDLS and CDR2 YYNGEE. The CDR3 DNA sequence: TGTGCCAGCAGCGCCGGGTCCCGGGTCACCTACAATGAGCAGTTCTTC. Amino acids: CASSAGSRVTYNEQFF.

This chain links TRBV2 with TRBJ2-1; D is ambiguous. The germline V gene encodes CDR1 SNHLY and CDR2 FYNNEI. V lost 6 bases, J lost 1 base, and 7 bases lay in between. The CDR3 is 13 amino acids. CDR3 bases: TGTGCCAGCAGCGAGGAATCCTACAATGAGCAGTTCTTC. Its translation: CASSEESYNEQFF.

This clone was seen a single time. This chain uses TRBV18 with TRBJ1-1, with 8 bases lining up with TRBD1. The CDR3 contains 14 residues. The V gene's germline CDR1 is KGHSH and CDR2 LQKENI. V lost 3 bases to trimming and J lost 3 bases; unmatched junction nucleotides: 3. DNA for the CDR3: TGTGCCAGCTCACCGACAGGGGTAGACACTGAAGCTTTCTTT. This codes for CASSPTGVDTEAFF.

This chain links TRBV5-1 with TRBJ1-6; 7 positions agree with TRBD1. This CDR3 comprises 15 residues. V lost 3 bases, J lost 5 bases, and 5 bases stayed unmatched. Germline CDR1 reads SGHRS; CDR2 reads YFSETQ. The CDR3 loop reads CASSYGQADNSPLHF. The CDR3 region has the DNA TGCGCCAGCAGCTATGGACAGGCGGATAATTCACCCCTCCACTTT.

The CDR3 DNA reads TGTGCCAGCAGTAGTTACTCTAGCGGGCGATTTAATGAGCAGTTCTTC. Its protein is CASSSYSSGRFNEQFF. The chain couples TRBV27 to TRBJ2-1; TRBD2 aligns across 8 bases. Germline V gives CDR1 MNHEY, CDR2 SMNVEV (reference sequence). CDR3 size: 16 residues. V dropped 5 bases and J dropped 7; count of bases not matched to a gene: 13.

The V gene is TRBV19, the J gene TRBJ1-2, with D perhaps TRBD1 (5 bases). The V gene lost 1 base and the J gene lost 4 bases, with 7 bases spanning the gap. The germline V gene encodes CDR1 LNHDA and CDR2 SQIVND (reference sequence). This CDR3 contains 13 residues. The CDR3 nucleotides read TGTGCCAGTAGTATAGGGACACGCTATGGCTACACCTTC. Its translation: CASSIGTRYGYTF.

V gene TRBV28 combines with J gene TRBJ2-1; possibly TRBD2 for D (6 bases). The CDR3 covers 11 residues. Germline CDR1 MDHEN, CDR2 SYDVKM. Deletions cut 5 bases from V and 12 bases from J, with 11 bases between. The CDR3 DNA follows: TGTGCCAGCAGTACGATGGGGGGGCAGTTCTTC. Amino acids: CASSTMGGQFF.